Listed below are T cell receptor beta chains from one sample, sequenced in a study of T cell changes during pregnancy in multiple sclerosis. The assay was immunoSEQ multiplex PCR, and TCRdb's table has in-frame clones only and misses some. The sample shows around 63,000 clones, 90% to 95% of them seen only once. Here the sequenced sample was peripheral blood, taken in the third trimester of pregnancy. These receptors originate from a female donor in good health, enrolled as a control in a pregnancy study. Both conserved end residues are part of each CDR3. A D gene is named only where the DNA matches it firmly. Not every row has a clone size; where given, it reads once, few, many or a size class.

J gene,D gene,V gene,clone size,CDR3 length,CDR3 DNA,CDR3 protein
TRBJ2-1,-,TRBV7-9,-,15,TGTGCCAGCAGCCTTAGCGAGAGCTCCTACAATGAGCAGTTCTTC,CASSLSESSYNEQFF
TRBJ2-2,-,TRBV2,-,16,TGTGCCAGCAGTGCTACTAGGCAGCGGGTCACCGGGGAGCTGTTTTTT,CASSATRQRVTGELFF
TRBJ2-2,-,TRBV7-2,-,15,TGTGCCAGCAGCCCGGTGACGCGACTTGACGGGGAGCTGTTTTTT,CASSPVTRLDGELFF
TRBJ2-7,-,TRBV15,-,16,TGTGCCACCAGCAGATCCACCGGGACTGAATACTACGAGCAGTACTTC,CATSRSTGTEYYEQYF
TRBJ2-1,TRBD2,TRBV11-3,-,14,TGTGCCAGCAGCCCCCTGCGGGGGGGCAATGAGCAGTTCTTC,CASSPLRGGNEQFF
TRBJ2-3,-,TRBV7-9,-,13,TGTGCCAGCAGCCCTGAATTAACACGGGCGCAGTATTTT,CASSPELTRAQYF
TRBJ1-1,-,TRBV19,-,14,TGTGCCAGTAGCCGACAGGATGATTTCACTGAAGCTTTCTTT,CASSRQDDFTEAFF
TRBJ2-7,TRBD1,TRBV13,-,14,TGTGCCAGCAGCCCGGGACAGAAAAGATACGAGCAGTACTTC,CASSPGQKRYEQYF
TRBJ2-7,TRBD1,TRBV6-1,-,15,TGTGCCAGCAGTGATGTGCCGGGACAGGGTTACGAGCAGTACTTC,CASSDVPGQGYEQYF
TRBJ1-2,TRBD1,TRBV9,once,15,TGTGCCAGCAGCGCGGAACGACAGGGGTTCTATGGCTACACCTTC,CASSAERQGFYGYTF
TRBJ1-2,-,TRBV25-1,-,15,TGTGCCAGCAGTGAATACGAGGGCACACTTGTAGGCTACACCTTC,CASSEYEGTLVGYTF
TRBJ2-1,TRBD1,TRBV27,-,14,TGTGCCAGCCTCGGGACAGGGGTTTTCAATGAGCAGTTCTTC,CASLGTGVFNEQFF
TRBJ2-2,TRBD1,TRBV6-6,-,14,TGTGCCAGCAGGAATACAGGGGACACCGGGGAGCTGTTTTTT,CASRNTGDTGELFF
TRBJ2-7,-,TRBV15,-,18,TGTGCCACCAGCAGTCCCTCATACGGGGACACCCTCCTCGGGGAGCAGTACTTC,CATSSPSYGDTLLGEQYF
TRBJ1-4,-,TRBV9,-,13,TGTGCCAGCAGCGTCGCAACTAATGAAAAACTGTTTTTT,CASSVATNEKLFF
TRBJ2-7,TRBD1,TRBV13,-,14,TGTGCCAGCAGCTCCGGGACAGGGAAGTACGAGCAGTACTTC,CASSSGTGKYEQYF
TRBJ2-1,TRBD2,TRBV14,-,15,TGTGCCAGCAGCCCGCGGGGGGCTTTATACAATGAGCAGTTCTTC,CASSPRGALYNEQFF
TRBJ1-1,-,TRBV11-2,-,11,TGTGCCAGCAGCTTCGACACTGAAGCTTTCTTT,CASSFDTEAFF
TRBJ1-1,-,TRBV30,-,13,TGTGCCTGGGATGGGGGAGGTGGCACTGAAGCTTTCTTT,CAWDGGGGTEAFF
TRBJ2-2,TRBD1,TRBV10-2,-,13,TGCGCTCCGGACAGGCGGAACACCGGGGAGCTGTTTTTT,CAPDRRNTGELFF
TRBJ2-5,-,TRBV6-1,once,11,TGTGCCAGCAGTGACTCGGGTACCCAGTACTTC,CASSDSGTQYF
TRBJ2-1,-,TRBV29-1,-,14,TGCAGCGTTCCCGACAGTGGCTCCTACAATGAGCAGTTCTTC,CSVPDSGSYNEQFF
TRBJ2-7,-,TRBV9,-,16,TGTGCCAGCAGCGTAGGAGGAGGATCCTCCCTCTCCGAGCAGTACTTC,CASSVGGGSSLSEQYF
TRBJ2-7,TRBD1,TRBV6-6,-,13,TGTGCCACCGGACAGGGTGTTTCTTACGAGCAGTACTTC,CATGQGVSYEQYF
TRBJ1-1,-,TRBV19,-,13,TGTGCCAGTAGCAGACAGGCGAACACTGAAGCTTTCTTT,CASSRQANTEAFF
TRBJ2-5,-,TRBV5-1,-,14,TGCGCCAGCAGCTTGCGGGGGTTTGGGGAGACCCAGTACTTC,CASSLRGFGETQYF